Within the sample, the clone carrying this TCR delta chain is large. TCRdb re-processed the RT-PCR reads via CATT. This table has approximately 1,300 delta-chain clones, approximately 3.1% appearing once. The entry originates in a study of gamma-delta T cells after stem cell transplantation. The TCR sequence derives from a human donor. It is not recorded whose cells these are; they may come from a transplant donor. The sequencing input was gamma-delta T cells.

In DNA, the CDR3 is TGTGCCTGTGACGACCTTCTACTGGGGGATCGCCCTGATAAACTCATCTTT. This encodes CACDDLLLGDRPDKLIF. The gene calls are TRDV2 and TRDJ1, with 10 bases matching TRDD3. The ends lost 3 bases at V and 5 bases at J; junction bases unmatched: 14. Germline CDR1 and CDR2: GEAIGNYY and EKD. The CDR3 is 17 amino acids.